This TCR beta chain is from a study of shared clonotypes between healthy human individuals. Study background: The study drew on two women and a few men aged 18 to 49 as donors.

Trimming removed 5 bases from V and 1 base from J; junction bases left unmatched: 6. Per the germline V gene, CDR1 is LNHDA and CDR2 is SQIVND (reference sequence). This CDR3 is built from 15 residues. Per the authors' pipeline: ImmunoSEQ sequences covered only the junction and lacked quality scores; filtering therefore differed. The repertoire was sequenced with immunoSEQ multiplex PCR; TCRdb's copy has only in-frame clones and lacks some. V and J calls and clone size follow that table, whereas D and trimming were derived from the DNA. This table has 1.6 million or so clones, around 98.5% appearing once.

The sequence was collected from a man aged 25 to 45 in good health. Sequencing was performed on naive CD4+ T cells sorted from blood. The subset was: CD45RA+ positively selected. The chain joins TRBV19 to TRBJ2-3; 7 bases fit TRBD1. The CDR3 region is CASSPWDSRTDTQYF. CDR3 bases: TGTGCCAGTAGTCCCTGGGACAGCCGCACAGATACGCAGTATTTT.